Sequencing of this T cell receptor (beta chain) was carried out in a study of T cell repertoires in cytomegalovirus infection (dated by TCRdb to about 2019). Concerning the study at large: The peptide stimulations were aimed at well-studied HLA-B-restricted epitopes as well as recently identified HLA-C-restricted CMV epitopes, whose presentation resists viral immunomodulation. Donor HLA type was relevant to the analysis, as public TCR beta signatures indicated carriage of CMV infection together with the matching HLA type. Overall study outcomes, separate from this receptor: The ex vivo response was dominated by HLA-C-restricted CMV-specific TCR beta clonotypes, which also provided the single most frequent clonotype in two of eight donors. Cumulative frequency of public TCR beta family members discriminated carriers of CMV infection plus the relevant HLA type in this cohort and an independent roughly 340-donor cohort.

These reads were obtained on an Illumina HiSeq 1500. TCRdb took the public reads, trimmed them with fastp at Q25, ran MiXCR for clone calling and kept in-frame beta chains. Identical CDR3 proteins give one entry, which carries the most common genes and DNA. For this sample the table gives 900,000 to 950,000 distinct CDR3 sequences, of which approximately 33% were detected only once. Over 10% of the sample is taken by the ten largest. About this clonotype itself: Its antigen is currently not known. One base away there is no much larger clone; base qualities are not given.

Interpreted using the paper, the treatment or condition label stands for: in vitro stimulation with specific CMV peptide epitopes to enrich CMV-specific T cells. V is pared back by 0 bases and J by 0 bases, with 15 bases lying between the germline termini. CDR1 and CDR2 were assigned from the germline V gene as MNHEY and SVGAGI. The CDR3 holds 19 amino acids from the cysteine to the phenylalanine. The only DNA kept is the CDR3, 57 bases in frame from the first base. This chain is built from TRBV6-5 and TRBJ1-6, with TRBD1 tentatively as D gene (6 bases match). The sequences come from cultured CD8+ T cells from PBMCs, collected from culture after CMV antigen stimulation. This clonotype was sampled from a human donor in good health (CMV status not recorded). Some clones in this sample may be carry-over from other donors' samples. The nucleotide sequence reads as follows: TGTGCCAGCAGTTACTCGGCCAGGGGTCTTAGCTCCTATAATTCACCCCTCCACTTT. It codes for CASSYSARGLSSYNSPLHF.